These 2 T cell receptor beta chains share one sample of origin, sequenced in a study of T cells and Merkel cell carcinoma outcomes. The repertoire was sequenced with immunoSEQ multiplex PCR; TCRdb's copy has only in-frame clones and lacks some. Here the sample spans roughly 4,800 clones, approximately 81% being singletons. Specimen: tumor tissue from Merkel cell carcinoma. The receptors were sampled from a human donor with Merkel cell carcinoma.

The CDR3 is CASSPWGTNNEQFF. The CDR3 DNA is TGTGCCAGCAGTCCCTGGGGGACTAACAATGAGCAGTTCTTC. The rearrangement links TRBV6-5 to TRBJ2-1; 7 bases fit TRBD2. The CDR3 totals 14 residues. Germline V lookup: CDR1 MNHEY, CDR2 SVGAGI. V shed 5 bases and J 5 bases; nucleotides not matched to a gene: 6.

The chain has TRBV2 and TRBJ1-4; D call uncertain. Trimming pared 4 bases from V and 4 bases from J, leaving 10 bases between. This CDR3 contains 14 residues. Germline CDR1 reads SNHLY; CDR2 reads FYNNEI. The CDR3 reads CASSGPRVNEKLFF. The CDR3 DNA is TGTGCCAGCAGTGGACCCCGGGTTAATGAAAAACTGTTTTTT.